The clone carrying this TCR beta chain was seen once. This record belongs to a study of blood T cell repertoires in COVID-19. Study in general: Specimens from acute and convalescent COVID-19 originated in the United States, Italy and Spain.

Clones were sequenced by immunoSEQ multiplex PCR, and TCRdb holds only the in-frame ones, with some missing. Of fewer than 450,000 clones listed, about 88% were seen once; the top ten hold roughly 1.2%. Deletions cut 3 bases from V and 0 bases from J, with 10 bases between. The length of the CDR3 is 15 residues. The V gene's germline CDR1 is SGHRS and CDR2 YFSETQ. The receptor comes from a woman under 30 who had recovered from COVID-19. The sample taken for sequencing was PBMCs or T cells enriched from blood (not recorded which). The chain is built from TRBV5-1 and TRBJ2-1; no firm D call. CDR3 sequence: CASSSFPSSYNEQFF. For the CDR3, the DNA is TGCGCCAGCAGCTCGTTTCCGAGCTCCTACAATGAGCAGTTCTTC.